This passage covers 19 T cell receptor beta chains from one sample sequenced in a study of T cell responses to AZD1222 COVID-19 vaccine. Profiling relied on immunoSEQ multiplex PCR, and the TCRdb table lists in-frame clones only, not all of them. The top ten hold about 4.6% of the sample, which has 150,000 to 200,000 clones, around 94% seen once. Material: peripheral blood, obtained 28 days after the second AZD1222 dose. Source of these receptors: an adult who received the AZD1222 COVID-19 vaccine.

CDR3 nucleotide sequence: TGTGCCAGCAGCCAGATAAGCGGGAGTTCGGCCCAGTACTTC. Translating it yields CASSQISGSSAQYF. The V and J genes are TRBV16 and TRBJ2-5; TRBD2 matches at 8 bases. V gave up 3 bases and J gave up 9 bases; unmatched junction bases: 9. Looked up from germline, CDR1 is KGHSY and CDR2 is FQNENV. This CDR3 is built from 14 residues.

This chain uses TRBV18 with TRBJ1-1, with D possibly matching TRBD1 (5 bases). Germline values: CDR1 KGHSH, CDR2 LQKENI. V dropped 3 bases and J dropped 4 bases, with 18 bases sitting between them. The CDR3 is made up of 16 amino acids. CDR3 bases: TGTGCCAGCTCACCGGCACAGGTCCTGGGGGGCACTGAAGCTTTCTTT. Residues: CASSPAQVLGGTEAFF.

The chain joins TRBV3-1 (or the pseudogene TRBV3-2) to TRBJ2-3; TRBD2 matches 7 bases. Germline-derived CDR1 and CDR2 are LGHDT and YNNKEL (reference sequence). The trim removed 10 bases at V and 2 bases at J, leaving 3 bases unmatched. CDR3 size: 12 residues. The CDR3 region is CAIAGHTDTQYF. DNA of the CDR3: TGTGCCATAGCGGGCCACACAGATACGCAGTATTTT.

This chain uses TRBV3-1 (or the pseudogene TRBV3-2) with TRBJ1-2; D is unresolved. V lost 1 base to trimming and J lost 10 bases, with 7 bases between them. This CDR3 region has 11 residues. Germline V gene sequence: CDR1 LGHDT, CDR2 YNNKEL (reference sequence). CDR3 residues: CASSQARTYTF. In DNA form, the CDR3 reads TGTGCCAGCAGCCAAGCCCGAACCTACACCTTC.

The gene calls are TRBV21-1 and TRBJ2-2. TRBV21-1 is labeled a pseudogene. This CDR3 spans 17 amino acids. This chain's CDR3 is CASSKLWDHPNTGELFF. For the CDR3, the DNA is TGTGCCAGCAGCAAGTTATGGGACCATCCGAACACCGGGGAGCTGTTTTTT.

The chain recombines TRBV2 with TRBJ1-1, with D hard to call. Germline CDR1 is SNHLY and CDR2 is FYNNEI. Between the trimmed V and J ends, which lost 7 bases and 2 bases, there was a span of 11 bases. This CDR3 spans 13 amino acids. DNA of the CDR3: TGTGCCAGCAATTCGGTGGGTAACACTGAAGCTTTCTTT. It codes for CASNSVGNTEAFF.

This clone was seen a single time. The chain is built from TRBV27 and TRBJ2-7; TRBD1 is a possible D gene (6 bases). The CDR3 is 14 amino acids. The ends were cut back, 4 bases at V and 3 bases at J, with 13 bases in the middle. Germline assignment: CDR1 MNHEY and CDR2 SMNVEV (reference sequence). The CDR3 sequence: CASSSWDNLYEQYF. The CDR3 bases are TGTGCCAGCAGTTCCTGGGACAACCTCTACGAGCAGTACTTC.

V gene TRBV4-1 combines with J gene TRBJ1-2; D may be TRBD1 (5 bases). Trimming pared 4 bases from V and 4 bases from J, leaving 31 bases between. Germline CDR1 and CDR2: MGHRA and YSYEKL. The CDR3 totals 20 residues. Written as DNA, the CDR3 is TGCGCCAGCAGCCGATTAAGAGCCGGGACGGTATCACCAAACCCCTATGGCTACACCTTC. Translating gives CASSRLRAGTVSPNPYGYTF.

The chain carries TRBV2 and TRBJ2-1, with D possibly TRBD2 on 6 matching bases. This CDR3 spans 15 amino acids. Trimming shortened V by 4 bases and J by 9 bases, and 19 bases separated the two germline ends. Per the germline V gene, CDR1 is SNHLY and CDR2 is FYNNEI. CDR3 nucleotides: TGTGCCAGCAGTGCCCCCCCCTCGGGGAGGTCTGAGCAGTTCTTC. It specifies CASSAPPSGRSEQFF.

The chain carries TRBV7-9 and TRBJ1-1; 7 nucleotides align to TRBD1. In germline, CDR1 is SEHNR, CDR2 FQNEAQ (reference sequence). CDR3 size: 12 residues. V was clipped by 8 bases and J by 6 bases; unmatched bases: 6. CDR3 DNA sequence: TGTGCCAGCCAGGGGGATGCGTCTGAAGCTTTCTTT. Translated: CASQGDASEAFF. The entire variable domain, with the rest obtained from reference TRBV7-9 and TRBJ1-1, is as follows: DTGVSQNPRHKITKRGQNVTFRCDPISEHNRLYWYRQTLGQGPEFLTYFQNEAQLEKSRLLSDRFSAERPKGSFSTLEIQRTEQGDSAMYLCASQGDASEAFFGQGTRLTVV.

About this clone: A read error may produce the germline difference seen at one junction end. The gene calls are TRBV3-1 (or the pseudogene TRBV3-2) and TRBJ2-7, with D possibly being TRBD1 or TRBD2 (5 bases each). Per germline, CDR1 LGHDT and CDR2 YNNKEL (reference sequence). The CDR3 spans 16 residues. CDR3 loop: CASSQEGRFNTGEQYF. The CDR3 nucleotides read TGTGCCAGCAGTCAAGAGGGGCGCTTTAATACGGGCGAGCAGTACTTC.

V is TRBV6-5 and J is TRBJ2-3; 12 nucleotides align to TRBD1. This CDR3 spans 15 amino acids. V lost 0 bases, J lost 6 bases, and 1 base stayed unmatched. The V gene's germline CDR1 is MNHEY and CDR2 SVGAGI. CDR3 sequence (DNA): TGTGCCAGCAGTTACTCCGGGACAGGGGGCGATACGCAGTATTTT. It is translated as CASSYSGTGGDTQYF.

This clone was observed once. The gene calls are TRBV30 and TRBJ1-4; tentative D call: TRBD1 (6 bases). The CDR3 spans 15 residues. V shed 5 bases and J shed 1 base, with 14 bases lying between them. Germline CDR1 and CDR2: GTSNPN and SVGIG (reference sequence). The CDR3 reads CAWGGAARTNEKLFF. The CDR3 DNA sequence: TGTGCCTGGGGGGGGGCGGCGCGAACTAATGAAAAACTGTTTTTT.

The V call is TRBV7-3, the J call TRBJ2-7; perhaps D is TRBD1 or TRBD2 (5 bases each). The germline V gene has CDR1 SGHTA and CDR2 FQGTGA. This CDR3 is 15 amino acids long. Trimming removed 5 bases from V and 3 bases from J, with 17 bases in between. CDR3 nucleotides: TGTGCCAGCAGCCCAGACGGGGCGTCAGACTACGAGCAGTACTTC. Protein sequence: CASSPDGASDYEQYF.

The V call is TRBV11-2, the J call TRBJ2-2; 7 bases map to TRBD2. V trimming: 6 bases; J trimming: 6 bases; junction bases outside the gene matches: 22. This CDR3 has 19 residues. Germline values: CDR1 SGHAT, CDR2 FQNNGV. The DNA for the CDR3 is TGTGCCAGCAGATCCCCTCGGGCTTCTGGGCGGGAGTTACCCGGGGAGCTGTTTTTT. This translates into CASRSPRASGRELPGELFF.

This rearrangement joins TRBV28 to TRBJ2-1, with D possibly matching TRBD2 (5 bases). CDR3 length: 15 residues. CDR1 and CDR2 from the germline V gene are MDHEN and SYDVKM. The germline V and J ends were trimmed by 1 base and 9 bases, with 16 bases remaining between them. The DNA of the CDR3 is TGTGCCAGCAGTTTATACAGTTCCGAGGGTGGTGAGCAGTTCTTC. Translation: CASSLYSSEGGEQFF.

CDR3 protein: CASKYMVNTGELFF. The CDR3 nucleotides are TGCGCCAGCAAGTATATGGTGAACACCGGGGAGCTGTTTTTT. The V and J genes are TRBV5-1 and TRBJ2-2; D remains unclear. The V end lost 6 bases, the J end lost 1 base, and 10 bases lay between the germline ends. The CDR3 spans 14 residues. Germline CDR1 and CDR2: SGHRS and YFSETQ.

Only one count was recorded for this clone. This chain uses TRBV6-5 with TRBJ2-7; D is uncertain. CDR1 and CDR2 (germline): MNHEY, SVGAGI. CDR3 size: 14 residues. Trimming removed 6 bases from V and 0 bases from J, with 12 bases in between. The CDR3 coding sequence is TGTGCCAGCAGATATAGTGTAAGCTCCTACGAGCAGTACTTC. This gives the protein CASRYSVSSYEQYF.

The chain links TRBV7-9 to TRBJ2-7; TRBD2 aligns across 7 bases. Per germline, CDR1 SEHNR and CDR2 FQNEAQ (reference sequence). V gave up 2 bases and J gave up 5 bases; unmatched junction bases: 15. CDR3 size: 17 residues. CDR3 protein: CASSLPSSAGVSHEQYF. The CDR3 DNA sequence: TGTGCCAGCAGCTTACCCTCCTCCGCGGGAGTATCCCACGAGCAGTACTTC.